These 13 T cell receptor beta chains originate from one sample sequenced in a study of cytomegalovirus exposure and HLA in healthy donors. PCR amplification relied on 60 Vbeta primers (plus 13 Jbeta primers). Generated by immunoSEQ multiplex PCR, the TCRdb table keeps only in-frame clones and is missing some. The table shows about 110,000 clones, with around 80% occurring only once. The source material was PBMCs. These receptors all stem from a woman aged 18 to 35 in good health and CMV-seropositive.

A remark on this clone: The identical CDR3 is also encoded by other nucleotide sequences in the sample. The chain uses TRBV4-1 and TRBJ2-1; the match to TRBD2 covers 7 bases. Germline V gene data show CDR1 as MGHRA and CDR2 as YSYEKL. CDR3 length: 16 residues. Trimming took 0 bases from V and 2 from J; bases not matched to a gene: 4. CDR3 residues: CASSQEGGRTYNEQFF. CDR3 DNA sequence: TGCGCCAGCAGCCAAGAGGGAGGGAGAACCTACAATGAGCAGTTCTTC.

The CDR3 coding sequence is TGCGCCAGCAGACCCACTAGCGGGAGTATCTACGAGCAGTACTTC. Translating gives CASRPTSGSIYEQYF. This sequence joins TRBV5-1 and TRBJ2-7; 11 bases agree with TRBD2. CDR1 SGHRS and CDR2 YFSETQ come from the germline V gene. The V segment lost 5 bases and the J segment 3 bases; nucleotides outside the gene matches: 7. This CDR3 is built from 15 residues.

V usage is TRBV7-9 and J usage is TRBJ2-7; D is ambiguous. The CDR3 length is 17 residues. The germline CDR1 and CDR2 sequences are SEHNR and FQNEAQ (reference sequence). Trimming took 5 bases from V and 2 from J, leaving 22 bases between them. The CDR3, as DNA: TGTGCCAGCAGCCCCCTCGGAGCCAGTACTTCAACCTACGAGCAGTACTTC. It encodes CASSPLGASTSTYEQYF.

This rearrangement joins TRBV4-1 to TRBJ2-5; D unclear. There are 14 residues in the CDR3. The V gene lost 0 bases and the J gene lost 4 bases, with 9 bases spanning the gap. CDR1 and CDR2 from the germline V gene are MGHRA and YSYEKL. The CDR3 DNA reads TGCGCCAGCAGCCAAGAGGTTAGGAGAGAGACCCAGTACTTC. This sequence encodes CASSQEVRRETQYF.

The gene calls are TRBV5-1 and TRBJ2-5; TRBD2 matches at 9 bases. The J call may be wrong; the DNA end is better matched by TRBJ2-7. Per germline, CDR1 SGHRS and CDR2 YFSETQ. There are 17 residues in the CDR3. CDR3 sequence: CASSLGELAGISYEQYF. The CDR3, as DNA: TGCGCCAGCAGCTTGGGAGAGCTAGCGGGAATCTCCTACGAGCAGTACTTC.

The rearrangement uses TRBV19 and TRBJ1-5; 8 nucleotides align to TRBD1. Germline CDR1 is LNHDA and CDR2 is SQIVND (reference sequence). Trimming removed 5 bases from V and 7 bases from J; junction bases left unmatched: 7. The CDR3 consists of 14 residues. The chain's CDR3 is CASSPGQGVQPQHF. The CDR3, as DNA: TGTGCCAGTAGTCCCGGACAGGGAGTCCAGCCCCAGCATTTT.

This clone was recorded only once. V is TRBV9 and J is TRBJ2-4; 11 nucleotides line up with TRBD2. The CDR3 is 17 amino acids. V lost 3 bases, J lost 5 bases, and 10 bases stayed unmatched. Germline loops: CDR1 SGDLS, CDR2 YYNGEE. In DNA, the CDR3 is TGTGCCAGCAGCGGGGGCCGACTAGCGGGAATGCAAAACATTCAGTACTTC. This sequence encodes CASSGGRLAGMQNIQYF.

The gene calls are TRBV6-5 and TRBJ2-7; D is unclear. Germline CDR1 is MNHEY and CDR2 is SVGAGI. Trimming pared 5 bases from V and 4 bases from J, leaving 9 bases between. The CDR3 is 12 residues long. Here the CDR3 reads CASSDTRYEQYF. CDR3 in DNA: TGTGCCAGCAGTGATACGCGGTACGAGCAGTACTTC.

This clone has only one observation. The chain joins TRBV5-1 to TRBJ2-5; possibly TRBD2 for D (6 bases). The length of the CDR3 is 13 residues. V was cut by 7 bases and J by 4 bases, with 14 bases left in between. Germline CDR1 and CDR2: SGHRS and YFSETQ. CDR3 loop: CASGKEGGETQYF. The CDR3 DNA reads TGCGCCAGCGGTAAGGAGGGAGGAGAGACCCAGTACTTC.

This clone has more than one count but fewer than ten. CDR3: CASSTLGGFSAAYEQYF. In DNA form, the CDR3 reads TGTGCCAGCAGCACTTTGGGGGGTTTTTCTGCGGCCTACGAGCAGTACTTC. V usage is TRBV7-9 and J usage is TRBJ2-7, with D perhaps TRBD2 (6 bases). V was cut by 5 bases and J by 2 bases, with 22 bases left in between. The CDR3 is 17 residues long. Per the germline V gene, CDR1 is SEHNR and CDR2 is FQNEAQ (reference sequence).

The chain employs TRBV9 and TRBJ2-5; 7 bases map to TRBD2. The V segment lost 3 bases and the J segment 4 bases; nucleotides outside the gene matches: 6. CDR1 and CDR2 from the germline V gene are SGDLS and YYNGEE. This CDR3 contains 14 residues. Written as DNA, the CDR3 is TGTGCCAGCAGCGGCGGGGGTTGGGGAGAGACCCAGTACTTC. Protein sequence: CASSGGGWGETQYF.

The chain joins TRBV2 to TRBJ1-3, with a tentative D call TRBD1 (5 bases). Germline CDR1 is SNHLY and CDR2 is FYNNEI. The CDR3 totals 16 residues. V lost 3 bases and J 1 base, leaving 13 bases between the germline ends. The CDR3 sequence: CASSEGGIRSGNTIYF. The CDR3 DNA reads as TGTGCCAGCAGTGAGGGGGGGATACGATCTGGAAACACCATATATTTT. The full variable domain, with the rest looked up from reference TRBV2 and TRBJ1-3, is EPEVTQTPSHQVTQMGQEVILRCVPISNHLYFYWYRQILGQKVEFLVSFYNNEISEKSEIFDDQFSVERPDGSNFTLKIRSTKLEDSAMYFCASSEGGIRSGNTIYFGEGSWLTVV.

This chain links TRBV7-8 with TRBJ2-7; D is uncertain. Trimming took off 0 bases at V and 7 bases at J, with 7 bases between the two ends. Per the germline V gene, CDR1 is SGHVS and CDR2 is FQNEAQ. This CDR3 region has 12 residues. The CDR3 sequence: CASSLAAPEQYF. The CDR3 region has the DNA TGTGCCAGCAGCTTAGCGGCCCCTGAGCAGTACTTC.